Listed here are 31 T cell receptor beta chains from one sample, sequenced in a study of cytomegalovirus exposure and HLA in healthy donors. Vbeta (60) and Jbeta (13) primers were used in the PCR. Generated by immunoSEQ multiplex PCR, the TCRdb table keeps only in-frame clones and is missing some. The repertoire holds under 200,000 clones, 75% to 80% seen once, with 3.1% in the top ten. Sequenced: PBMCs. The receptors here all came from a woman in her forties in good health and CMV-seronegative.

The chain carries TRBV19 and TRBJ2-4; D is unclear. The length of the CDR3 is 14 residues. Germline-derived CDR1 and CDR2 are LNHDA and SQIVND (reference sequence). Trimming removed 6 bases from V and 0 bases from J, with 9 bases in between. CDR3 residues: CASSGRLAKNIQYF. The CDR3 coding sequence is TGTGCCAGTAGCGGCAGGCTAGCCAAAAACATTCAGTACTTC.

V gene TRBV11-1 combines with J gene TRBJ2-1; 14 nucleotides agree with TRBD2. Looked up from germline, CDR1 is SGHAT and CDR2 is FQDESV (reference sequence). The CDR3 is 17 residues long. V shed 5 bases, J shed 10 bases, and the junction held 13 bases outside the gene matches. The CDR3 reads CASSRTSGGSLILEQFF. The CDR3 region has the DNA TGTGCCAGCAGCAGGACTAGCGGGGGGTCCCTAATTTTGGAGCAGTTCTTC.

Remarks on this clone: Because the CDR3 is missing its conserved closing phenylalanine or tryptophan, this is likely a read error. The CDR3 loop reads CASSGGAGADYEQYL. For the CDR3, the DNA is TGTGCCAGCAGCGGGGGAGCGGGGGCCGACTACGAGCAGTACCTC. The J gene is TRBJ2-7, the V gene TRBV9; the match to TRBD2 covers 8 bases. The germline CDR1 and CDR2 sequences are SGDLS and YYNGEE. V lost 3 bases to trimming and J lost 3 bases; unmatched junction nucleotides: 8. The CDR3 covers 15 residues.

CDR3 coding DNA: TGTGCCAGCAGAAACGTCGACGCCGGGATTGGCTACACCTTC. Translated, it gives CASRNVDAGIGYTF. The chain links TRBV6-5 to TRBJ1-2; D is uncertain. CDR1 is MNHEY and CDR2 is SVGAGI in the germline V gene. CDR3 length: 14 residues. V gave up 6 bases and J gave up 7 bases, with 18 bases separating them.

The chain has TRBV6-5 and TRBJ2-5; the match to TRBD2 covers 15 bases. The J call is doubtful: the DNA matches TRBJ2-7 better. Looked up from germline, CDR1 is MNHEY and CDR2 is SVGAGI. The CDR3 is 15 amino acids. The CDR3 nucleotides read TGTGCCAGCCGCTGGACTAGCGGGGGGGACTACGAGCAGTACTTC. Protein product: CASRWTSGGDYEQYF.

The gene calls are TRBV6-4 and TRBJ2-2; 10 bases agree with TRBD1. The CDR3 contains 15 residues. CDR1 and CDR2 from the germline V gene are MRHNA and SNTAGT. With V trimmed by 9 bases and J by 1 base, 5 bases remained unmatched. DNA for the CDR3: TGTGCCAGATCCTGGACAGGGGGGAACACCGGGGAGCTGTTTTTT. It is translated as CARSWTGGNTGELFF.

The rearrangement joins TRBV6-6 to TRBJ1-5; 7 nucleotides line up with TRBD1. The germline V gene encodes CDR1 MNHNY and CDR2 SVGAGI (reference sequence). V lost 10 bases to trimming and J lost 5 bases; unmatched junction nucleotides: 8. CDR3 length: 13 amino acids. This CDR3 is CATGPGQYQPQHF. Written as DNA, the CDR3 is TGTGCCACCGGTCCGGGACAGTATCAGCCCCAGCATTTT.

This rearrangement joins TRBV6-5 to TRBJ1-4; D ambiguous. The germline V gene has CDR1 MNHEY and CDR2 SVGAGI. The V end lost 7 bases, the J end lost 5 bases, and 11 bases lay between the germline ends. This CDR3 is 13 amino acids long. CDR3: CASKQGANEKLFF. The CDR3 DNA reads as TGTGCCAGCAAGCAAGGAGCAAATGAAAAACTGTTTTTT.

The CDR3 nucleotides are TGTGCCAGCAGTGATTATCTTTTTCCGGGGGTCGAGCAGTACTTC. Translated, it gives CASSDYLFPGVEQYF. The V gene is TRBV2, the J gene TRBJ2-7; tentatively, D is TRBD2 (6 bases). There are 15 residues in the CDR3. Germline CDR1 SNHLY, CDR2 FYNNEI. Trimming removed 3 bases from V and 6 bases from J, with 18 bases in between.

The chain couples TRBV6-5 to TRBJ2-2; no clear D. V was trimmed by 6 bases and J by 3 bases, leaving 5 bases between them. The CDR3 spans 12 residues. Germline CDR1 is MNHEY and CDR2 is SVGAGI. The chain's CDR3 is CASRSHTGELFF. CDR3 nucleotide sequence: TGTGCCAGCAGGAGCCACACCGGGGAGCTGTTTTTT.

V gene TRBV21-1 combines with J gene TRBJ2-3; the D segment call TRBD1 is taken from the table without a DNA check. TRBV21-1 is recorded as a pseudogene. This CDR3 contains 18 residues. The CDR3 reads CASRKSGDRGLMTDTQYF. As DNA, the CDR3 is TGTGCCAGCAGAAAAAGTGGGGACAGGGGTTTAATGACAGATACGCAGTATTTT.

This clone was seen a few times. The J gene is TRBJ1-5, the V gene TRBV27; tentative D call: TRBD1 (5 bases). V was trimmed by 4 bases and J by 3 bases, leaving 7 bases between them. Germline CDR1 and CDR2: MNHEY and SMNVEV (reference sequence). This CDR3 comprises 13 residues. This chain's CDR3 is CASSWGSNQPQHF. Here the CDR3 DNA reads TGTGCCAGCAGTTGGGGCTCCAATCAGCCCCAGCATTTT.

The chain has TRBV4-1 and TRBJ2-7; 9 bases are shared with TRBD2. With 0 bases clipped from V and 4 bases from J, the junction kept 7 bases outside the gene matches. This CDR3 has 16 residues. Germline loops: CDR1 MGHRA, CDR2 YSYEKL. CDR3 residues: CASSQDPAAGGYEQYF. Here the CDR3 DNA reads TGCGCCAGCAGCCAAGATCCAGCGGCGGGGGGGTACGAGCAGTACTTC.

This chain joins TRBV6-5 and TRBJ1-5, with 9 positions matching TRBD1. The CDR3 length is 15 residues. V gave up 6 bases and J gave up 9 bases; unmatched junction bases: 12. Per germline, CDR1 MNHEY and CDR2 SVGAGI. This CDR3 reads CASRSGTGTNMPQHF. Written as DNA, the CDR3 is TGTGCCAGCAGATCCGGGACAGGGACAAATATGCCCCAGCATTTT.

The table lists this clone with a count of one. V is TRBV11-2 and J is TRBJ1-2, with D possibly matching TRBD1 (5 bases). The CDR3 runs to 14 residues. V lost 0 bases and J lost 4, with 9 bases in between. CDR1 SGHAT and CDR2 FQNNGV come from the germline V gene. The chain's CDR3 is CASSLDFGAYGYTF. Written as DNA, the CDR3 is TGTGCCAGCAGCTTAGATTTTGGGGCCTATGGCTACACCTTC.

This chain uses TRBV6-4 with TRBJ2-6; 9 bases match TRBD1. V was pared by 2 bases and J by 0 bases, with 17 bases of the junction left unmatched. Germline-derived CDR1 and CDR2 are MRHNA and SNTAGT. The CDR3 is 22 residues long. CDR3 in amino acids: CASSDRDRVKRALPSGANVLTF. As DNA, the CDR3 is TGTGCCAGCAGTGACCGGGACAGGGTAAAACGCGCGCTGCCCTCTGGGGCCAACGTCCTGACTTTC.

This clone was detected a few times. This chain joins TRBV19 and TRBJ1-1; tentative D call: TRBD1 (5 bases). The V end lost 4 bases, the J end lost 0 bases, and 12 bases lay between the germline ends. Germline V gives CDR1 LNHDA, CDR2 SQIVND (reference sequence). The CDR3 is 15 residues long. The CDR3 is CASSNGGRLNTEAFF. Written as DNA, the CDR3 is TGTGCCAGTAGTAACGGGGGGAGACTGAACACTGAAGCTTTCTTT.

This sequence joins TRBV7-9 and TRBJ1-3, with TRBD1 as a possible D gene (5 bases). This CDR3 contains 17 residues. CDR1 and CDR2 (germline): SEHNR, FQNEAQ (reference sequence). V lost 5 bases and J lost 0, with 17 bases in between. The CDR3 loop reads CASSPTYRQFSGNTIYF. The CDR3 DNA reads as TGTGCCAGCAGCCCTACATACCGACAGTTCTCTGGAAACACCATATATTTT.

CDR3 DNA sequence: TGTGCCAGCAGTGAAGGAAGGGGAAATCAGCCCCAGCATTTT. As protein: CASSEGRGNQPQHF. V usage is TRBV6-1 and J usage is TRBJ1-5; perhaps TRBD1 as D (5 bases). The germline CDR1 and CDR2 sequences are MNHNS and SASEGT. The V end was cut by 1 base, the J end by 4 bases, with 8 bases between. The CDR3 runs to 14 residues.

The V gene is TRBV5-4, the J gene TRBJ2-7; 8 bases align to TRBD2. The CDR3 length is 16 residues. The junction had 18 bases not matched to a gene; V was cut back by 9 bases and J by 4 bases. The germline gives CDR1 SGHNT, CDR2 YYREEE (reference sequence). In DNA form, the CDR3 reads TGTGCCACCGCATTAGGTAGCGGGGTTGACGGGTACGAGCAGTACTTC. Protein: CATALGSGVDGYEQYF.

Written as DNA, the CDR3 is TGTGCCAGCAGTTTATCGCGGGGGTATAGCAATCAGCCCCAGCATTTT. Its translation: CASSLSRGYSNQPQHF. The chain uses TRBV27 and TRBJ1-5; TRBD1 might be the D (5 bases). CDR3 length equals 16 residues. The V end was cut by 0 bases, the J end by 0 bases, with 9 bases between. Per germline, CDR1 MNHEY and CDR2 SMNVEV (reference sequence).

The chain links TRBV15 to TRBJ2-2; 9 bases line up with TRBD1. Trimming took 1 base from V and 5 from J; bases not matched to a gene: 8. The CDR3 loop spans 17 amino acids. Germline-derived CDR1 and CDR2 are LNHNV and YYDKDF (reference sequence). The CDR3 is CATSRGRTGDRTGELFF. CDR3 coding DNA: TGTGCCACCAGCAGAGGAAGGACAGGGGACCGAACCGGGGAGCTGTTTTTT.

This clone came up a few times. This chain links TRBV5-5 with TRBJ2-7, with a tentative D call TRBD1 (5 bases). Germline values: CDR1 SGHKS, CDR2 YYEKEE (reference sequence). The germline V and J ends were trimmed by 0 bases and 4 bases, with 14 bases remaining between them. The CDR3 length is 15 residues. DNA of the CDR3: TGTGCCAGCAGCTTGGGGCAGGGTAGTGGGTACGAGCAGTACTTC. This sequence encodes CASSLGQGSGYEQYF.

This clone has just a few counts. The rearrangement joins TRBV6-1 to TRBJ1-1; D unresolved. Trimming stripped 5 bases from V and 4 bases from J, with 17 bases between. The length of the CDR3 is 15 residues. Germline-derived CDR1 and CDR2 are MNHNS and SASEGT. The CDR3 bases are TGTGCCAGCAGTCTTCAGAGGGCCGTCAGCACTGAAGCTTTCTTT. This gives the protein CASSLQRAVSTEAFF.

This clone has just one count. This sequence joins TRBV27 and TRBJ1-2, with 8 nucleotides matching TRBD1. Germline V lookup: CDR1 MNHEY, CDR2 SMNVEV (reference sequence). J lost 4 bases, V lost 5 bases, and 6 bases had no gene match. The CDR3 extends over 14 amino acids. CDR3 protein: CASSPGTGLYGYTF. DNA of the CDR3: TGTGCCAGCAGTCCAGGGACAGGTCTCTATGGCTACACCTTC.

The chain joins TRBV19 to TRBJ2-3; 7 nucleotides line up with TRBD2. CDR3 length: 15 amino acids. The germline CDR1 and CDR2 sequences are LNHDA and SQIVND (reference sequence). V was clipped by 5 bases and J by 2 bases; unmatched bases: 7. The CDR3 DNA is TGTGCCAGTAGTCCTAGAGCGGGGCACACAGATACGCAGTATTTT. It codes for CASSPRAGHTDTQYF.

DNA for the CDR3: TGTGCCAGCACCCAATTCCGGGACAGAGGGGCTTTCTTT. Its protein product is CASTQFRDRGAFF. The chain employs TRBV2 and TRBJ1-1; 7 bases line up with TRBD1. V trimming: 7 bases; J trimming: 11 bases; junction bases outside the gene matches: 13. The CDR3 covers 13 residues. Germline V CDR1 and CDR2: SNHLY, FYNNEI. The variable domain in full, completed from reference TRBV2 and TRBJ1-1, reads EPEVTQTPSHQVTQMGQEVILRCVPISNHLYFYWYRQILGQKVEFLVSFYNNEISEKSEIFDDQFSVERPDGSNFTLKIRSTKLEDSAMYFCASTQFRDRGAFFGQGTRLTVV.

This sequence joins TRBV29-1 and TRBJ2-7; possible D gene TRBD1, 7 bases. Germline V gene sequence: CDR1 SQVTM, CDR2 ANQGSEA. The CDR3 is 12 residues long. The V gene lost 7 bases and the J gene lost 3 bases, with 13 bases spanning the gap. The CDR3 here is CSGGDSIYEQYF. CDR3 bases: TGCAGCGGCGGGGACAGCATCTACGAGCAGTACTTC.

The chain carries TRBV9 and TRBJ1-2; 7 bases align to TRBD1. The CDR3 consists of 15 residues. The ends lost 0 bases at V and 8 bases at J; junction bases unmatched: 10. In germline, CDR1 is SGDLS, CDR2 YYNGEE. CDR3 nucleotide sequence: TGTGCCAGCAGCGTAGCTGAGGGGGCTGCGCAGGGCTACACCTTC. Protein: CASSVAEGAAQGYTF.

This sequence joins TRBV19 and TRBJ1-4; TRBD1 is a possible D gene (6 bases). Germline CDR1 LNHDA, CDR2 SQIVND (reference sequence). Trimming removed 9 bases at V and 3 bases at J, with 17 bases between. The CDR3 runs 15 residues. The CDR3 reads CASNPADSANEKLFF. The CDR3 DNA sequence: TGTGCCAGCAACCCGGCGGACAGTGCTAATGAAAAACTGTTTTTT.

On this clone itself: Other DNA sequences in this sample translate to the same CDR3. J is TRBJ2-7 and V is TRBV5-4, with unresolved D. CDR1 is SGHNT, CDR2 YYREEE, per germline (reference sequence). Trimming removed 4 bases at V and 6 bases at J, with 11 bases between. CDR3 length: 12 amino acids. The CDR3, as DNA: TGTGCCAGCAGCCCTCCTCGAGGCGAGCAGTACTTC. Protein product: CASSPPRGEQYF.